What follows are 18 T cell receptor beta chains derived from one specimen sequenced in a study of blood T cell repertoires in COVID-19. The data were produced by immunoSEQ multiplex PCR, yet TCRdb's version contains in-frame clones alone and is incomplete. The table lists roughly 110,000 clones, 80% to 90% of them singletons, with less than 1.5% in the top ten. The sample was peripheral blood. The receptors were gathered from a man in his forties with acute or convalescent COVID-19.

The CDR3 nucleotides read TGTGCCAGCTCACCGGGACTCCGTGGCTACACCTTC. It is translated as CASSPGLRGYTF. V is TRBV18 and J is TRBJ1-2, with D maybe TRBD1 (5 bases). Per the germline V gene, CDR1 is KGHSH and CDR2 is LQKENI. The CDR3 has 12 amino acids. The V end lost 3 bases, the J end lost 7 bases, and 9 bases lay between the germline ends.

This clone was observed a few times. This rearrangement joins TRBV14 to TRBJ2-1, with 10 bases that match TRBD2. Germline V CDR1 and CDR2: SGHDN, FVKESK. The ends lost 1 base at V and 3 bases at J; junction bases unmatched: 3. The CDR3 sequence is 16 residues long. This chain's CDR3 is CASSQGSGGGYNEQFF. CDR3 sequence (DNA): TGTGCCAGCAGCCAAGGGAGCGGGGGGGGCTACAATGAGCAGTTCTTC.

The chain carries TRBV6-4 and TRBJ1-2, with D tentatively TRBD1 (6 bases). Trimming removed 6 bases at V and 2 bases at J, with 16 bases between. This CDR3 spans 15 amino acids. In germline, CDR1 is MRHNA, CDR2 SNTAGT. This CDR3 reads CASSAGDTPNYGYTF. Written as DNA, the CDR3 is TGTGCCAGCAGCGCTGGGGACACACCCAACTATGGCTACACCTTC.

Only a few counts were recorded for this clone. V usage is TRBV6-5 and J usage is TRBJ1-2; TRBD1 might be the D (5 bases). The CDR3 is made up of 13 amino acids. The germline V gene encodes CDR1 MNHEY and CDR2 SVGAGI. Trimming stripped 10 bases from V and 4 bases from J, with 16 bases between. The CDR3 region is CATSGRGGYGYTF. CDR3 in DNA: TGTGCCACCTCAGGACGCGGGGGCTATGGCTACACCTTC.

This clone was seen a handful of times. The sample has other DNA sequences that encode this CDR3 too. The chain carries TRBV6-6 and TRBJ1-5, with 7 positions matching TRBD1. Germline V lookup: CDR1 MNHNY, CDR2 SVGAGI (reference sequence). Germline trimming cut 0 bases from V and 5 bases from J; bases unmatched to any gene: 4. The CDR3 runs 15 residues. The CDR3 reads CASSYSRQGDQPQHF. The CDR3 bases are TGTGCCAGCAGTTACTCGAGGCAGGGGGATCAGCCCCAGCATTTT.

The chain employs TRBV29-1 and TRBJ2-1; 7 bases match TRBD2. J lost 1 base, V lost 7 bases, and 7 bases had no gene match. Per germline, CDR1 SQVTM and CDR2 ANQGSEA. The CDR3 consists of 14 residues. In DNA form, the CDR3 reads TGCAGCGAAAGGCCTAGCGGATCCTACAATGAGCAGTTCTTC. This gives the protein CSERPSGSYNEQFF.

The V and J genes are TRBV6-5 and TRBJ1-2, with D possibly TRBD1 on 6 matching bases. The germline CDR1 and CDR2 sequences are MNHEY and SVGAGI. The CDR3 spans 13 residues. Trimming cost V 5 bases and J 6 bases, with 13 bases left between them. The CDR3 loop reads CASSPQGINGYTF. The CDR3 region has the DNA TGTGCCAGCAGTCCACAGGGAATCAATGGCTACACCTTC.

The chain combines TRBV5-1 with TRBJ2-1; D unresolved. Germline V lookup: CDR1 SGHRS, CDR2 YFSETQ. The V and J ends lost 2 bases and 2 bases respectively, with 8 bases between them. The CDR3 runs to 14 residues. The CDR3 sequence is CASSFPEPYNEQFF. In DNA form, the CDR3 reads TGCGCCAGCAGCTTCCCGGAGCCCTACAATGAGCAGTTCTTC.

The J gene is TRBJ2-7, the V gene TRBV11-1; perhaps TRBD1 as D (6 bases). V was clipped by 5 bases and J by 1 base, with 12 bases between them. Germline CDR1 reads SGHAT; CDR2 reads FQDESV (reference sequence). The CDR3 runs to 14 residues. The CDR3 is CASSVHTGSYEQYF. DNA of the CDR3: TGTGCCAGCAGCGTCCACACAGGGTCCTACGAGCAGTACTTC.

Written as DNA, the CDR3 is TGTGCCAGTAGTATCATTCGTACCCTAGCGGGAGGTGAGCAGTTCTTC. Residues: CASSIIRTLAGGEQFF. The chain is built from TRBV19 and TRBJ2-1; 11 positions agree with TRBD2. The junction had 10 bases not matched to a gene; V was cut back by 3 bases and J by 9 bases. The germline CDR1 and CDR2 sequences are LNHDA and SQIVND (reference sequence). The CDR3 is made up of 16 amino acids.

The rearrangement links TRBV4-2 to TRBJ2-4, with 8 bases matching TRBD2. CDR1 is LGHNA, CDR2 YNFKEQ, per germline. Germline trimming cut 1 base from V and 4 bases from J; bases unmatched to any gene: 3. CDR3 length equals 15 residues. The chain's CDR3 is CASSQGAGAKNIQYF. The CDR3 DNA is TGTGCCAGCAGCCAAGGAGCGGGGGCTAAAAACATTCAGTACTTC.

The chain couples TRBV6-5 to TRBJ2-7; 11 bases align to TRBD2. V was pared by 4 bases and J by 5 bases, with 4 bases of the junction left unmatched. Germline V gene sequence: CDR1 MNHEY, CDR2 SVGAGI. This CDR3 region has 14 residues. CDR3 in amino acids: CASSSRLAGHEQYF. The CDR3 coding sequence is TGTGCCAGCAGTTCCCGACTAGCGGGACACGAGCAGTACTTC.

The chain is built from TRBV6-5 and TRBJ2-3; TRBD1 aligns across 9 bases. After removal of 5 bases from V and 2 bases from J, the junction contained 5 bases not matched to a gene. The germline V gene encodes CDR1 MNHEY and CDR2 SVGAGI. This CDR3 has 15 residues. CDR3 loop: CASSRGQGDTDTQYF. CDR3 in DNA: TGTGCCAGCAGTAGGGGACAGGGTGACACAGATACGCAGTATTTT.

The CDR3: CASSKSTGFLSSSTDTQYF. The CDR3 DNA reads as TGTGCCAGCAGCAAGAGTACAGGGTTCCTATCTTCTAGCACAGATACGCAGTATTTT. The rearrangement links TRBV11-2 to TRBJ2-3; D is perhaps TRBD1 (6 bases). Germline V gene sequence: CDR1 SGHAT, CDR2 FQNNGV. V was cut by 5 bases and J by 0 bases, with 24 bases left in between. CDR3 length equals 19 residues.

The V and J genes are TRBV9 and TRBJ2-3; TRBD1 matches 7 bases. With V trimmed by 2 bases and J by 4 bases, 4 bases remained unmatched. The V gene's germline CDR1 is SGDLS and CDR2 YYNGEE. The CDR3 loop spans 14 amino acids. CDR3 in DNA: TGTGCCAGCAGCGTCAGGACAGGCGCAGATACGCAGTATTTT. This gives the protein CASSVRTGADTQYF. Full variable domain (missing parts from reference TRBV9 and TRBJ2-3): DSGVTQTPKHLITATGQRVTLRCSPRSGDLSVYWYQQSLDQGLQFLIQYYNGEERAKGNILERFSAQQFPDLHSELNLSSLELGDSALYFCASSVRTGADTQYFGPGTRLTVL.

The chain couples TRBV5-1 to TRBJ2-5; D is unresolved. The V gene lost 4 bases and the J gene lost 2 bases, with 9 bases spanning the gap. CDR1 and CDR2 from the germline V gene are SGHRS and YFSETQ. This CDR3 spans 13 amino acids. CDR3: CASSPTAQETQYF. CDR3 DNA sequence: TGCGCCAGCAGCCCTACAGCTCAAGAGACCCAGTACTTC. Combining the CDR3 with reference TRBV5-1 and TRBJ2-5 gives the whole variable domain KAGVTQTPRYLIKTRGQQVTLSCSPISGHRSVSWYQQTPGQGLQFLFEYFSETQRNKGNFPGRFSGRQFSNSRSEMNVSTLELGDSALYLCASSPTAQETQYFGPGTRLLVL.

This chain links TRBV6-2 or TRBV6-3 with TRBJ2-7; TRBD2 matches at 13 bases. Germline CDR1 MNHEY, CDR2 SVGEGT. The CDR3 spans 19 residues. J was trimmed by 4 bases and V by 1 base; bases with no gene match: 13. Written as DNA, the CDR3 is TGTGCCAGCAGTTACTGGGGGACTAGCGGGGTCACTCGAAGGTACGAGCAGTACTTC. This sequence encodes CASSYWGTSGVTRRYEQYF.

This clone was picked up a small number of times. V and J are TRBV5-1 and TRBJ2-7; 8 nucleotides agree with TRBD1. V shed 4 bases and J 7 bases; nucleotides not matched to a gene: 7. This CDR3 contains 13 residues. Germline CDR1 SGHRS, CDR2 YFSETQ. The CDR3 here is CASSLRGQGEQYF. CDR3 sequence (DNA): TGCGCCAGCAGCCTCAGGGGGCAGGGGGAGCAGTACTTC. The variable domain in full, with the rest retrieved from reference TRBV5-1 and TRBJ2-7, is KAGVTQTPRYLIKTRGQQVTLSCSPISGHRSVSWYQQTPGQGLQFLFEYFSETQRNKGNFPGRFSGRQFSNSRSEMNVSTLELGDSALYLCASSLRGQGEQYFGPGTRLTVT.